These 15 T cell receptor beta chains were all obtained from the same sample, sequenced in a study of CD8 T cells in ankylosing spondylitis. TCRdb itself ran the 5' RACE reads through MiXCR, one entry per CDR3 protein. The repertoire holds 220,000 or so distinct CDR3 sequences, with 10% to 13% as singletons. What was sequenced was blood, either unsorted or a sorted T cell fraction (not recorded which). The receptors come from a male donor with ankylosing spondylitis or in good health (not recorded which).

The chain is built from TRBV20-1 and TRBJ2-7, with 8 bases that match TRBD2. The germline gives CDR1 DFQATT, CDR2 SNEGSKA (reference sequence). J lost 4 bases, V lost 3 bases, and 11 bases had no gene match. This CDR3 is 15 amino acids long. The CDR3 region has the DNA TGCAGTGCTAGTAGGCTCGGGGGGGCCGTTTACGAGCAGTACTTC. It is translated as CSASRLGGAVYEQYF.

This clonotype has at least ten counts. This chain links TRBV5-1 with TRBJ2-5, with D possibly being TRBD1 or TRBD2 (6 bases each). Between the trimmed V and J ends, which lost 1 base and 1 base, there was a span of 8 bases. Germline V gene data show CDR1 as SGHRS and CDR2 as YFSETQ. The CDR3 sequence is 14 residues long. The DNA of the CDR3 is TGCGCCAGCAGCTTGAGGGGGGCCCAAGAGACCCAGTACTTC. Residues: CASSLRGAQETQYF.

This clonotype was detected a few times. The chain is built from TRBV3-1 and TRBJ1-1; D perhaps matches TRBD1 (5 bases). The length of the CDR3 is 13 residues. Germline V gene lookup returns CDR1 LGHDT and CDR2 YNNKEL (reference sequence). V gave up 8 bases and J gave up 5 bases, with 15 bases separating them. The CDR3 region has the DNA TGTGCCAGCCTTGGGGGTCGGAGAACTGAAGCTTTCTTT. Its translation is CASLGGRRTEAFF.

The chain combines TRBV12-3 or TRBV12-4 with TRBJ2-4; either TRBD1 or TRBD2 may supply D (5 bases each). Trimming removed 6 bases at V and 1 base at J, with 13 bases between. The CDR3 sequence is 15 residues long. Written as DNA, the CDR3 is TGTGCCAGCAGCCCACAGAGGGGTGCCAAAAACATTCAGTACTTC. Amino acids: CASSPQRGAKNIQYF.

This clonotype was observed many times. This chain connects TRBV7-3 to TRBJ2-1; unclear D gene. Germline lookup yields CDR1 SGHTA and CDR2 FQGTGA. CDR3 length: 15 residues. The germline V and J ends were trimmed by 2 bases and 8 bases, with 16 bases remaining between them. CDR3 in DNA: TGTGCCAGCAGCTTACGACGGCAGGCTGGGGATGAGCAGTTCTTC. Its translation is CASSLRRQAGDEQFF.

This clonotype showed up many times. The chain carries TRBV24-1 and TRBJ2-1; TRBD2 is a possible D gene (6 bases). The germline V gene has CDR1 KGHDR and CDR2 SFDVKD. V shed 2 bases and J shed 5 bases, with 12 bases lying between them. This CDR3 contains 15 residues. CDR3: CATSDSGGGNNEQFF. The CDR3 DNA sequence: TGTGCCACCAGTGATTCAGGTGGCGGGAACAATGAGCAGTTCTTC.

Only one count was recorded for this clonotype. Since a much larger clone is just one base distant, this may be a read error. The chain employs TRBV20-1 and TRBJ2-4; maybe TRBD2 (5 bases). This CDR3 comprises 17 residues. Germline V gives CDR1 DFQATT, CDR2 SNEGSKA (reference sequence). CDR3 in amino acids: CSARDPGLLFAKNIQNF. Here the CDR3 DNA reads TGCAGTGCTAGAGATCCCGGACTCCTCTTTGCCAAAAACATTCAGAACTTC.

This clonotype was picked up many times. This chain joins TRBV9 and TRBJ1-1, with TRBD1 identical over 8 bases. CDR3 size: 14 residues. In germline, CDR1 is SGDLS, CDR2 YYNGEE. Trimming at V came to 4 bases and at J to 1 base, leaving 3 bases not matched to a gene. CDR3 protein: CASSPGTGNTEAFF. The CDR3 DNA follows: TGTGCCAGCAGCCCCGGGACAGGGAACACTGAAGCTTTCTTT.

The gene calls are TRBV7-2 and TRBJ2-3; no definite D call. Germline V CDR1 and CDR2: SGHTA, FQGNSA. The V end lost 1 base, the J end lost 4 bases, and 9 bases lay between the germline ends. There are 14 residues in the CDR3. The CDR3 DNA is TGTGCCAGCAGCTTAGATTTGTTTCCAGATACGCAGTATTTT. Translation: CASSLDLFPDTQYF.

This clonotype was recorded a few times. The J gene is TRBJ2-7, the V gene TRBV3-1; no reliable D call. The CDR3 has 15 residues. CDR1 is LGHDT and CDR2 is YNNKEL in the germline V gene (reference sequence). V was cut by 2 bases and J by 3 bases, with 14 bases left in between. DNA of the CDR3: TGTGCCAGCAGCCAATCGGCGGTACCCAGCTACGAGCAGTACTTC. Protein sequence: CASSQSAVPSYEQYF.

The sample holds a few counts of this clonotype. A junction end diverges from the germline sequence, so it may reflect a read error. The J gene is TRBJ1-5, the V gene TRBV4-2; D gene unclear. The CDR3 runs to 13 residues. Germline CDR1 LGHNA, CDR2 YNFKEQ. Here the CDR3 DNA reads TGTTCCAGCAGCCAAGAACGCTCTCAGCCCCAGCATTTT. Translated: CSSSQERSQPQHF.

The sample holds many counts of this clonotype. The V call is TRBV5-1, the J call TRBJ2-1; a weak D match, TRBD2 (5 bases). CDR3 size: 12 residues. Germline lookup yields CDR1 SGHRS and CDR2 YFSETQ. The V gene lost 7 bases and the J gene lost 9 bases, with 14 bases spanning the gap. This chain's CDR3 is CASRGSGPEQFF. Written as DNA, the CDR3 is TGCGCCAGCCGAGGGTCGGGCCCTGAGCAGTTCTTC.

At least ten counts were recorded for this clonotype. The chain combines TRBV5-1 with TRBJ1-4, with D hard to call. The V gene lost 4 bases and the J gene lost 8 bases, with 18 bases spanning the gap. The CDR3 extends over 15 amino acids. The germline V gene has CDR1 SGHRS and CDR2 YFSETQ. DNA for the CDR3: TGCGCCAGCAGCCTACCCTCGGAAACTCCCGAAAAACTGTTTTTT. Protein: CASSLPSETPEKLFF.

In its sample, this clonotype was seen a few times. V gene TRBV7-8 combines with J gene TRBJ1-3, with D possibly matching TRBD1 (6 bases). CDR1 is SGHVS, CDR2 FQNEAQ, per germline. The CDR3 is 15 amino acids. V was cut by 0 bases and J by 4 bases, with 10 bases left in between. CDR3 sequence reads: CASSLATGPGNTIYF. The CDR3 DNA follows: TGTGCCAGCAGCTTAGCAACAGGGCCCGGAAACACCATATATTTT. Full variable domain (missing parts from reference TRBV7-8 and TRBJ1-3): GAGVSQSPRYKVAKRGQDVALRCDPISGHVSLFWYQQALGQGPEFLTYFQNEAQLDKSGLPSDRFFAERPEGSVSTLKIQRTQQEDSAVYLCASSLATGPGNTIYFGEGSWLTVV.

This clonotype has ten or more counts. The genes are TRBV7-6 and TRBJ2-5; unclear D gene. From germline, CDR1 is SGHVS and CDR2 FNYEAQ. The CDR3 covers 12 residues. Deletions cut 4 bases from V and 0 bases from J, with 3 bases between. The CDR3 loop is CASSSHQETQYF. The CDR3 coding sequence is TGTGCCAGCAGCTCCCACCAAGAGACCCAGTACTTC.